The rows below give T cell receptor beta chains drawn from one sample of a study of Ad26.COV2.S vaccination and SARS-CoV-2 variants. The repertoire was sequenced with immunoSEQ multiplex PCR; TCRdb's copy has only in-frame clones and lacks some. This sample has a few hundred thousand clones; about nine tenths occur once, and the top ten carry roughly 3.2%. The source was peripheral blood, collected in a trial of Ad26.COV2.S vaccine versus placebo. These receptors came from a person aged 18 to 59 who received the Ad26.COV2.S COVID-19 vaccine or a placebo. Both conserved end residues are part of each CDR3.

TRBV4-1,TRBJ2-1,CASSKTDNEQFF
TRBV20-1,TRBJ2-1,CSASSNRGEQFF
TRBV5-1,TRBJ2-7,CASSRTDLRESYEQYF
TRBV2,TRBJ1-5,CASSPPDQRVPWF
TRBV6-5,TRBJ1-3,CASGRRGSGNTIYF
TRBV6-6,TRBJ1-1,CASSKTYAEAFF
TRBV27,TRBJ2-7,CASSLSDPPQGYEQYF
TRBV30,TRBJ2-7,CAYRRLSLYEQYF
TRBV6-6,TRBJ1-5,CASTDSSNQPQHF
TRBV4-2,TRBJ2-6,CASSQYPLGDSGANVLTF
TRBV6-4,TRBJ2-3,CASSDWTSGGRDTQYF
TRBV29-1,TRBJ1-1,CSVSGLNTEAFF
TRBV5-1,TRBJ1-1,CASSLASGVNTEAFF
TRBV5-4,TRBJ1-4,CASSTGQTTNEKLFF
TRBV5-6,TRBJ1-4,CASSRTGTGNEKLFF
TRBV6-2/TRBV6-3,TRBJ1-1,CASIPSRLRTEAFF
TRBV7-9,TRBJ1-6,CASSQRQPSYNSPLHF
TRBV4-3,TRBJ1-6,CASSQDLTRNSYNSPLHF
TRBV5-5,TRBJ1-2,CASSRGQGDGYTF
TRBV7-9,TRBJ2-5,CASSLAQGAKETQYF
TRBV6-2/TRBV6-3,TRBJ1-5,CASSSSIGGFGPQHF
TRBV6-5,TRBJ1-6,CASSYSASPLHF
TRBV2,TRBJ1-1,CASRGAQYTEAFF
TRBV7-2,TRBJ2-3,CASSYKTSGAGDTQYF
TRBV5-1,TRBJ1-1,CASSLPQGGGTEAFF
TRBV9,TRBJ1-3,CASTASQYSGNTIYF
TRBV5-6,TRBJ1-5,CASSEGLEPQHF
TRBV19,TRBJ2-5,CASSRLIAGAQETQYF
TRBV20-1,TRBJ2-5,CSAGTLGTQYF
TRBV5-1,TRBJ1-5,CASSSGQGGQPQHF
TRBV27,TRBJ1-1,CASSLKGKSLGPFGGTEAFF
TRBV5-1,TRBJ2-1,CASSWTGLAGNEQFF
TRBV9,TRBJ1-2,CASSVVGVRGYGYTF
TRBV11-3,TRBJ2-2,CASSLGGGSTSGELFF
TRBV3-1/TRBV3-2,TRBJ2-5,CASSQVGGSRETQYF
TRBV20-1,TRBJ1-2,CSAPLIRQNTF
TRBV14,TRBJ1-5,CASSQVIRGRERIYSSNQPQHF
TRBV5-1,TRBJ2-5,CASRPGQVGETQYF
TRBV5-1,TRBJ2-3,CASSLGGGHSSTDTQYF
TRBV27,TRBJ1-2,CASRKDSRGYGYTF
TRBV5-8,TRBJ2-2,CASSLPGELFF
TRBV18,TRBJ2-7,CASSPPGGGTSYEQYF
TRBV7-2,TRBJ1-2,CASSLQGGYGYTF
TRBV19,TRBJ2-7,CASSPWTGITPVEQYF
TRBV5-1,TRBJ2-7,CASSPRGRQFYEQYF
TRBV27,TRBJ2-1,CASCTYGGYNEQFF
TRBV4-1,TRBJ2-3,CASSQEGLTGTDTQYF
TRBV24-1,TRBJ2-7,CATSDPGTGGEQYF
TRBV5-4,TRBJ1-1,CASSPDVGSEAFF
TRBV6-2/TRBV6-3,TRBJ2-7,CASSSTGASYEQYF
TRBV6-5,TRBJ2-6,CASSYGTGPGANVLTF
TRBV6-2/TRBV6-3,TRBJ1-1,CASSYSFGGLSNTEAFF
TRBV18,TRBJ2-5,CASSPPAQETQYF
TRBV29-1,TRBJ2-1,CSVEEGGAGSRNEQFF